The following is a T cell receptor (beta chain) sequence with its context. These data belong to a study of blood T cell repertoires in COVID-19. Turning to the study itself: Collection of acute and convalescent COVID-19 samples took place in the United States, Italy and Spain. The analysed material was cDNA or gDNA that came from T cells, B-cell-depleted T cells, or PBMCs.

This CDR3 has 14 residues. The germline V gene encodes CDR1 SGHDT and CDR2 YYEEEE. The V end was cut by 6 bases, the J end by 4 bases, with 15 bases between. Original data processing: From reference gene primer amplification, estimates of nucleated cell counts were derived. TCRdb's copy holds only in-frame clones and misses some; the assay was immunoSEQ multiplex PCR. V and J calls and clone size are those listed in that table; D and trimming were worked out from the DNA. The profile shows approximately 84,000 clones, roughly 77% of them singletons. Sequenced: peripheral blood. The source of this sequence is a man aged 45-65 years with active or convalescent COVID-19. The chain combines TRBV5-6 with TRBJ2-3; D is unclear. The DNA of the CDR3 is TGTGCCAGCACCCTACGTCGGTTCTCAGATACGCAGTATTTT. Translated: CASTLRRFSDTQYF. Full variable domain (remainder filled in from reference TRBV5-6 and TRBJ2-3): DAGVTQSPTHLIKTRGQQVTLRCSPKSGHDTVSWYQQALGQGPQFIFQYYEEEERQRGNFPDRFSGHQFPNYSSELNVNALLLGDSALYLCASTLRRFSDTQYFGPGTRLTVL.